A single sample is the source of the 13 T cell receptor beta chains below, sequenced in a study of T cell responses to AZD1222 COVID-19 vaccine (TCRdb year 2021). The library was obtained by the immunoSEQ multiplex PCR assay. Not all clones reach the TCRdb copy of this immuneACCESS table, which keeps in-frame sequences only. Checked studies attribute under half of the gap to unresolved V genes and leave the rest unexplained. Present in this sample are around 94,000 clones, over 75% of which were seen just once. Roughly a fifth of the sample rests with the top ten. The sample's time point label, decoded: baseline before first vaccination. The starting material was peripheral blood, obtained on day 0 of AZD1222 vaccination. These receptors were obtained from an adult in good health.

The CDR3 sequence is CASSLAPALAGAFF. The DNA of the CDR3 is TGTGCCAGCAGCTTAGCGCCTGCACTAGCGGGGGCTTTCTTC. V gene TRBV7-9 combines with J gene TRBJ2-1, with TRBD2 matching over 11 bases. Germline-derived CDR1 and CDR2 are SEHNR and FQNEAQ (reference sequence). This CDR3 spans 14 amino acids. Trimming at V came to 0 bases and at J to 16 bases, leaving 8 bases not matched to a gene.

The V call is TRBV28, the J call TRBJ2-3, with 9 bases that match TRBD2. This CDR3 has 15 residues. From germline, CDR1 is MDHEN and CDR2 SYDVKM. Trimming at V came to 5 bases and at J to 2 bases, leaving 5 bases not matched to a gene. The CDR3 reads CASSIAGAYTDTQYF. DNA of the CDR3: TGTGCCAGCAGTATAGCGGGAGCCTACACAGATACGCAGTATTTT.

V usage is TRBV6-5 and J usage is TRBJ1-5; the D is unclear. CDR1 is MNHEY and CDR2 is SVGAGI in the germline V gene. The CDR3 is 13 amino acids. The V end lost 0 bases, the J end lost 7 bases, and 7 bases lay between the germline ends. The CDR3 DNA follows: TGTGCCAGCAGTTACTCCGAGACCCAGCCCCAGCATTTT. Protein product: CASSYSETQPQHF.

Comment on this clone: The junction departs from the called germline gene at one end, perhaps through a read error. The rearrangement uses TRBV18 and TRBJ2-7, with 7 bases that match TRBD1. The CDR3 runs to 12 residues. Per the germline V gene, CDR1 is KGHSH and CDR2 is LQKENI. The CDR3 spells CASSAYIGQAHF. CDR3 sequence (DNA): TGTGCCAGCTCAGCATATATAGGACAGGCCCACTTC.

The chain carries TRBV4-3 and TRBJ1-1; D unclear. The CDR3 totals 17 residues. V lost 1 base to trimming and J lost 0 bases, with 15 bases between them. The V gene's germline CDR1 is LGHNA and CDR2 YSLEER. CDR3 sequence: CASSQGGFLGMNTEAFF. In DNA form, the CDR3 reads TGCGCCAGCAGCCAAGGTGGCTTCTTGGGGATGAACACTGAAGCTTTCTTT.

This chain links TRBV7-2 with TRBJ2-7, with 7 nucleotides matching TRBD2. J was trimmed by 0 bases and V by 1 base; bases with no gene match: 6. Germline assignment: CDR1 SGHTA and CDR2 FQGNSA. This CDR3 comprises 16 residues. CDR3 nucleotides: TGTGCCAGCAGCTTAGAACTAGCGCTGAGCTCCTACGAGCAGTACTTC. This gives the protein CASSLELALSSYEQYF.

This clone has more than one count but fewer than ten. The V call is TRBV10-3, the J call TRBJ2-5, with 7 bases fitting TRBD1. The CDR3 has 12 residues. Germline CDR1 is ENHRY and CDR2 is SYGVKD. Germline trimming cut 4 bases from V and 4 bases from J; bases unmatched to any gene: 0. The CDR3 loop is CAISGQGETQYF. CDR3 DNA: TGTGCCATCAGTGGACAGGGAGAGACCCAGTACTTC.

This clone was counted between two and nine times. The CDR3 loop reads CASSLGGRTGELFF. The CDR3 DNA reads TGTGCCAGCAGCTTAGGCGGGCGAACCGGGGAGCTGTTTTTT. V usage is TRBV11-3 and J usage is TRBJ2-2; the D gene is possibly TRBD2 (5 bases). Per germline, CDR1 SGHNT and CDR2 YENEEA. V was shortened by 1 base and J by 5 bases, with 8 bases between the two germline ends. The CDR3 has 14 amino acids.

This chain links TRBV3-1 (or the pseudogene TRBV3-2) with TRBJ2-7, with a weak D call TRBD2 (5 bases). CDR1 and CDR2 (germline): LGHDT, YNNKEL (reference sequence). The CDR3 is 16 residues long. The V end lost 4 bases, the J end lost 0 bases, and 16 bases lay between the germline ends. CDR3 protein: CASSPREIWDSYEQYF. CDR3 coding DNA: TGTGCCAGCAGCCCGAGGGAGATATGGGACTCCTACGAGCAGTACTTC.

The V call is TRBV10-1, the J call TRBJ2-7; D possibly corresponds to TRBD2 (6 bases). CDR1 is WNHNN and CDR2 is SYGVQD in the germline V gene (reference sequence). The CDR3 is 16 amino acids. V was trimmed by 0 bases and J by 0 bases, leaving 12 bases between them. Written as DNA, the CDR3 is TGCGCCAGCAGTGAGTCTAACGGGACTGACTCCTACGAGCAGTACTTC. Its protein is CASSESNGTDSYEQYF.

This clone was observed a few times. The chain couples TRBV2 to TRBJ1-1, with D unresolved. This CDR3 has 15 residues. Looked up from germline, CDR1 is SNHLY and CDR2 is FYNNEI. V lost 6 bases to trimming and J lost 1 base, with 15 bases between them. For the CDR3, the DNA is TGTGCCAGCAGGATCGAGAGTACCCCGAACACTGAAGCTTTCTTT. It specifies CASRIESTPNTEAFF.

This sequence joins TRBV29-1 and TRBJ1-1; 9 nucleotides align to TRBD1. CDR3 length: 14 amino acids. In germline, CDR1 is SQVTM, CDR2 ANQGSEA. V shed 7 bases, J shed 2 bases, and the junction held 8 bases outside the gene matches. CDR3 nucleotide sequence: TGCAGCGCTACAGGGGGCCGGTCCAACACTGAAGCTTTCTTT. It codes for CSATGGRSNTEAFF.

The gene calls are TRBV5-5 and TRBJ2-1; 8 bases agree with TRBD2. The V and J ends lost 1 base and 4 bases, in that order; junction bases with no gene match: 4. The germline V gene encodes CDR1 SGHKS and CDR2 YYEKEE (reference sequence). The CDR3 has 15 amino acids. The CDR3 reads CASSLLSGEYNEQFF. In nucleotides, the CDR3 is TGTGCCAGCAGCTTGCTTAGCGGGGAATACAATGAGCAGTTCTTC.